This TCR beta chain was captured in a study of CD8 T cells in ankylosing spondylitis. Study results and caveats: Disease-linked clones were reportedly significantly enriched in matched ankylosing spondylitis synovial fluid. There was a TCR beta motif, made of fewer than 10 highly homologous variants, that appeared characteristic of ankylosing spondylitis blood.

This clonotype was observed many times. Its antigen is not identified. TCRdb used MiXCR to reprocess the 5' RACE reads, holding one entry per CDR3 protein. Here the sample spans a few hundred thousand distinct CDR3 sequences, roughly 13% being singletons. The specimen was blood, either unsorted or a sorted T cell fraction (not recorded which). The clonotype originates from a male donor with ankylosing spondylitis.

The CDR3: CASSSGIMGSETQYF. The DNA for the CDR3 is TGCGCCAGCAGCTCCGGGATTATGGGTTCGGAGACCCAGTACTTC. The gene calls are TRBV5-1 and TRBJ2-5; tentative D call: TRBD2 (5 bases). Germline V CDR1 and CDR2: SGHRS, YFSETQ. V gave up 3 bases and J gave up 5 bases, with 17 bases separating them. The CDR3 has 15 amino acids.